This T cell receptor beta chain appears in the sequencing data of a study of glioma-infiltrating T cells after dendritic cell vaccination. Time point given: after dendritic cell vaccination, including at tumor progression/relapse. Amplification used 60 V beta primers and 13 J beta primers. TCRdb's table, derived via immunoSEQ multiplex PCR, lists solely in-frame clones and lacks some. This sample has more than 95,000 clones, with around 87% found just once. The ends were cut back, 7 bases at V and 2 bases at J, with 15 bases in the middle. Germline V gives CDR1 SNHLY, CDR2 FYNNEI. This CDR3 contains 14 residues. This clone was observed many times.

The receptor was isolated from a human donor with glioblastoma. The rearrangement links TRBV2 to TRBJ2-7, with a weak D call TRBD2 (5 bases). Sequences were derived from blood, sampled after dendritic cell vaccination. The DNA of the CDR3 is TGTGCCAGCAATCCATTGGACGGGACCTACGAGCAGTACTTC. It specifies CASNPLDGTYEQYF.